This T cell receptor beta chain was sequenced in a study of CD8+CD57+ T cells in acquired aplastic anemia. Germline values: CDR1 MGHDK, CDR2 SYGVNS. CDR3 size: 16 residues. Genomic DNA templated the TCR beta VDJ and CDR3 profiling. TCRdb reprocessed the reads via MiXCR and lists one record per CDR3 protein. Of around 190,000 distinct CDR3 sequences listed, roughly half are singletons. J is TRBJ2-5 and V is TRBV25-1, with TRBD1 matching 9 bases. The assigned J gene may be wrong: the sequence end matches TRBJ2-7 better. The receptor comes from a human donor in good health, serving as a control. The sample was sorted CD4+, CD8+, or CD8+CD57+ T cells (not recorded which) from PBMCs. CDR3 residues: CASSDPAGTGSYEQYF. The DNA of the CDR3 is TGTGCCAGCAGTGACCCCGCGGGGACAGGGTCCTACGAGCAGTACTTC.